This is a list of T cell receptor beta chains from one sample in a study of blood T cell repertoires in COVID-19. Produced via immunoSEQ multiplex PCR; TCRdb's table is partial and in-frame only. The table includes 250,000 to 350,000 clones, roughly 84% detected once. The source material was peripheral blood. These receptors all stem from a person aged 70 to 85 with COVID-19, enrolled during active disease. Both conserved end residues are part of each CDR3. D genes are given only for firm matches. A clone size is listed for some rows: how often the clone was seen (once, few, many), or a class if it is expanded.

v_gene,j_gene,d_gene,abundance,CDR3aa,CDR3nt
TRBV15,TRBJ1-3,NA,few,CATSRELSGNTIYF,TGTGCCACCAGCAGAGAACTCTCTGGAAACACCATATATTTT
TRBV29-1,TRBJ2-7,NA,NA,CSVEGGAEQYF,TGCAGCGTTGAAGGTGGGGCCGAGCAGTACTTC
TRBV14,TRBJ1-2,TRBD1,NA,CASSQVGQGNYGYTF,TGTGCCAGCAGCCAAGTTGGACAGGGCAACTATGGCTACACCTTC
TRBV19,TRBJ2-7,NA,NA,CASSSAQGGGYEQYF,TGTGCCAGTAGTTCAGCACAAGGGGGTGGCTACGAGCAGTACTTC
TRBV5-6,TRBJ2-7,TRBD1,NA,CASSPDRAEQYF,TGTGCCAGCAGCCCCGACAGGGCCGAGCAGTACTTC
TRBV28,TRBJ1-6,TRBD1,NA,CASTYQGAFSPLHF,TGTGCCAGCACCTACCAGGGGGCGTTTTCACCCCTCCACTTT
TRBV7-9,TRBJ2-4,NA,NA,CASSLIVGVAKNIQYF,TGTGCCAGCAGCTTAATTGTAGGGGTGGCCAAAAACATTCAGTACTTC
TRBV7-2,TRBJ2-5,NA,NA,CASSIRETQYF,TGTGCCAGCAGCATACGGGAGACCCAGTACTTC
TRBV7-2,TRBJ1-2,NA,few,CASSQRAGPYGYTF,TGTGCCAGCAGCCAAAGGGCAGGGCCCTATGGCTACACCTTC
TRBV15,TRBJ1-5,TRBD1,NA,CATSSDRATNQPQHF,TGTGCCACCAGCTCGGACAGGGCGACCAATCAGCCCCAGCATTTT
TRBV10-1,TRBJ1-5,TRBD1,NA,CASMEVTGQVCNQPQHF,TGCGCCAGCATGGAAGTAACGGGACAGGTATGCAATCAGCCCCAGCATTTT
TRBV11-3,TRBJ2-7,TRBD2,NA,CASSPGGGSYEQYF,TGTGCCAGCAGCCCGGGGGGTGGCTCCTACGAGCAGTACTTC
TRBV5-1,TRBJ2-2,TRBD1,many,CASSPRDSPKGGELFF,TGCGCCAGCAGCCCTCGGGACAGTCCGAAGGGCGGGGAGCTGTTTTTT
TRBV5-4,TRBJ1-1,NA,NA,CASSLGLQGRRNLEAFF,TGTGCCAGCAGCTTGGGTCTACAGGGTCGGAGGAATCTTGAAGCTTTCTTT
TRBV5-1,TRBJ2-7,TRBD2,NA,CASSLGGGSSYEQYF,TGCGCCAGCAGCTTGGGCGGGGGGAGCTCCTACGAGCAGTACTTC
TRBV18,TRBJ1-5,NA,NA,CASSPQDTSNQPQHF,TGTGCCAGCTCACCGCAGGACACTAGCAATCAGCCCCAGCATTTT
TRBV5-5,TRBJ2-6,NA,NA,CASSPTTGTGANVLTF,TGTGCCAGCAGCCCAACCACAGGGACTGGGGCCAACGTCCTGACTTTC
TRBV29-1,TRBJ2-3,NA,NA,CSVLFGGATDTQYF,TGCAGCGTTCTCTTTGGGGGCGCCACAGATACGCAGTATTTT
TRBV7-2,TRBJ2-1,NA,NA,CASSLAAPSYNEQFF,TGTGCCAGCAGCTTGGCCGCCCCTTCATACAATGAGCAGTTCTTC
TRBV7-6,TRBJ1-5,NA,NA,CASSPRAGVSNQPQHF,TGTGCCAGCAGCCCTAGGGCAGGGGTCAGCAATCAGCCCCAGCATTTT
TRBV6-2/TRBV6-3,TRBJ2-3,TRBD2,NA,CASSSRLAGGVADTQYF,TGTGCCAGCAGTTCCAGACTAGCGGGAGGTGTCGCAGATACGCAGTATTTT
TRBV24-1,TRBJ2-5,NA,NA,CATSGDTQETQYF,TGTGCCACCAGTGGGGACACCCAAGAGACCCAGTACTTC
TRBV12-3/TRBV12-4,TRBJ1-3,NA,once,CASSLVGGNTIYF,TGTGCCAGCAGTTTGGTCGGGGGAAACACCATATATTTT
TRBV28,TRBJ2-7,NA,NA,CASSSRVLSSYEQYF,TGTGCCAGCAGCTCCCGGGTTCTCAGCTCCTACGAGCAGTACTTC
TRBV12-3/TRBV12-4,TRBJ1-2,NA,NA,CASSLFGQSGYTF,TGTGCCAGCAGTTTATTTGGGCAGTCTGGCTACACCTTC
TRBV4-1,TRBJ2-7,NA,NA,CASSQSQGHPDYEQYF,TGCGCCAGCAGCCAAAGCCAGGGACACCCAGACTACGAGCAGTACTTC